This entry lists 22 T cell receptor beta chains sequenced from one sample in a study of T cells in Graves' hyperthyroidism and ophthalmopathy. TCR beta CDR3 regions were amplified from RNA. The primer set for the first-round RT-PCR of the TCR CDR3 was HTBI. In TCRdb, the multiplex PCR reads were re-called with MiXCR into one record per CDR3 protein. The sample holds under 550,000 distinct CDR3 sequences, 15% to 20% seen once. Sequenced: blood. These receptors were taken from a man aged 35 to 55 with Graves' ophthalmopathy.

V usage is TRBV20-1 and J usage is TRBJ2-7, with D possibly called TRBD1 or TRBD2 (5 bases each). Germline-derived CDR1 and CDR2 are DFQATT and SNEGSKA (reference sequence). V gave up 6 bases and J gave up 3 bases, with 12 bases separating them. This CDR3 is built from 12 residues. This CDR3 reads CSAKRDLYEQYF. The CDR3 coding sequence is TGCAGTGCAAAGAGGGACCTCTACGAGCAGTACTTC.

This clonotype has a handful of counts. The V call is TRBV4-1, the J call TRBJ2-1; no reliable D call. Trimming removed 4 bases from V and 2 bases from J, with 18 bases in between. The V gene's germline CDR1 is MGHRA and CDR2 YSYEKL. This CDR3 has 17 amino acids. The CDR3 DNA sequence: TGCGCCAGCAGCCGCCACCTACGGCAGGCCGCCTACAATGAGCAGTTCTTC. Its protein product is CASSRHLRQAAYNEQFF.

The gene calls are TRBV25-1 and TRBJ2-2, with 9 bases aligning to TRBD1. The CDR3 totals 16 residues. The ends lost 7 bases at V and 3 bases at J; junction bases unmatched: 9. Germline V CDR1 and CDR2: MGHDK, SYGVNS. The chain's CDR3 is CASTPGQGYYTGELFF. The CDR3 nucleotides read TGTGCCAGCACCCCGGGACAGGGCTACTACACCGGGGAGCTGTTTTTT.

This clonotype was seen more than once but under ten times. This CDR3 is CASSSRTGLVFGTQYF. The CDR3 DNA follows: TGTGCCAGCAGCTCACGGACAGGACTAGTTTTTGGGACCCAGTACTTC. This sequence joins TRBV7-9 and TRBJ2-5, with D possibly being TRBD1 or TRBD2 (7 bases each). Trimming took off 4 bases at V and 7 bases at J, with 22 bases between the two ends. The germline V gene has CDR1 SEHNR and CDR2 FQNEAQ (reference sequence). The CDR3 is 16 residues long.

This clonotype was recorded at least ten times. V usage is TRBV28 and J usage is TRBJ1-2; TRBD1 matches at 8 bases. The ends lost 10 bases at V and 4 bases at J; junction bases unmatched: 11. The CDR3 has 14 amino acids. From germline, CDR1 is MDHEN and CDR2 SYDVKM. The CDR3 nucleotides are TGTGCCACTTTGAGGACAGGGAACCTCTATGGCTACACCTTC. As protein: CATLRTGNLYGYTF.

The chain links TRBV19 to TRBJ1-5; D remains ambiguous. Trimming removed 3 bases from V and 4 bases from J, with 7 bases in between. The CDR3 has 13 amino acids. Germline lookup yields CDR1 LNHDA and CDR2 SQIVND (reference sequence). In DNA form, the CDR3 reads TGTGCCAGTAGTATGTACGTAAATCAGCCCCAGCATTTT. It specifies CASSMYVNQPQHF.

This clonotype appeared a few times. The chain has TRBV27 and TRBJ2-3; the D gene is possibly TRBD1 (6 bases). CDR1 and CDR2 from the germline V gene are MNHEY and SMNVEV (reference sequence). V was clipped by 4 bases and J by 5 bases, with 22 bases between them. The CDR3 runs to 17 residues. The CDR3 coding sequence is TGTGCCAGCAGTTCTGCCTTGGACAGCAACGGTGGAGATACGCAGTATTTT. Protein: CASSSALDSNGGDTQYF.

The sample holds many counts of this clonotype. The rearrangement joins TRBV6-1 to TRBJ2-7; TRBD1 or TRBD2 may be the D gene (5 bases each). The CDR3 length is 16 residues. Between the trimmed V and J ends, which lost 8 bases and 3 bases, there was a span of 23 bases. In germline, CDR1 is MNHNS, CDR2 SASEGT. The CDR3 here is CASFQAFGAVSYEQYF. The CDR3 coding sequence is TGTGCCAGCTTTCAAGCGTTCGGGGCGGTGAGCTACGAGCAGTACTTC.

The sample holds a few counts of this clonotype. The chain carries TRBV5-1 and TRBJ1-6; D may be TRBD1 (5 bases). This CDR3 has 14 amino acids. V was trimmed by 0 bases and J by 10 bases, leaving 11 bases between them. CDR1 is SGHRS, CDR2 YFSETQ, per germline. Here the CDR3 reads CASSLGQQNSPLHF. CDR3 DNA: TGCGCCAGCAGCTTGGGACAGCAGAACTCACCCCTCCACTTT.

The table lists this clonotype with many counts. This chain uses TRBV11-2 with TRBJ2-1; D is possibly TRBD1 (6 bases). Germline CDR1 and CDR2: SGHAT and FQNNGV. The CDR3 covers 16 residues. The V end lost 1 base, the J end lost 1 base, and 11 bases lay between the germline ends. CDR3 protein: CASSLGPGQSYNEQFF. The CDR3 DNA is TGTGCCAGCAGCTTAGGTCCTGGACAGTCCTACAATGAGCAGTTCTTC.

The rearrangement links TRBV28 to TRBJ1-1, with D perhaps matching TRBD1 (6 bases). The germline V gene encodes CDR1 MDHEN and CDR2 SYDVKM. CDR3 length: 15 residues. Trimming pared 7 bases from V and 6 bases from J, leaving 21 bases between. The DNA for the CDR3 is TGTGCCAGCATAGGGGGGGCAGTTGTAGAGGCTGAAGCTTTCTTT. Its translation is CASIGGAVVEAEAFF.

The gene calls are TRBV11-3 and TRBJ1-5; maybe TRBD1 (6 bases). The CDR3 sequence is 14 residues long. Germline CDR1 is SGHNT and CDR2 is YENEEA. Trimming shortened V by 1 base and J by 4 bases, and 8 bases separated the two germline ends. The DNA of the CDR3 is TGTGCCAGCAGCTTAGCACAGGGAAATCAGCCCCAGCATTTT. This codes for CASSLAQGNQPQHF.

The chain uses TRBV7-2 and TRBJ1-5; 7 positions match TRBD1. The germline CDR1 and CDR2 sequences are SGHTA and FQGNSA. V lost 1 base, J lost 5 bases, and 5 bases stayed unmatched. The CDR3 extends over 15 amino acids. CDR3 residues: CASSLVGQVDQPQHF. The CDR3 coding sequence is TGTGCCAGCAGCTTAGTCGGACAGGTCGATCAGCCCCAGCATTTT.

The chain employs TRBV6-2 or TRBV6-3 and TRBJ2-5; TRBD2 might be the D (5 bases). CDR1 is MNHEY, CDR2 SVGEGT, per germline. V was pared by 4 bases and J by 1 base, with 16 bases between. The length of the CDR3 is 16 residues. The CDR3 sequence: CASSSRGRKVQETQYF. The CDR3 coding sequence is TGTGCCAGCAGTTCCCGCGGGCGGAAAGTCCAAGAGACCCAGTACTTC.

The table lists this clonotype with many counts. The chain is built from TRBV3-1 and TRBJ1-6; D is unclear. The CDR3 is 13 residues long. Germline V CDR1 and CDR2: LGHDT, YNNKEL (reference sequence). The V end lost 3 bases, the J end lost 13 bases, and 13 bases lay between the germline ends. CDR3 sequence (DNA): TGTGCCAGCAGCCAGACCCCCTGGAGGCCCCTCCACTTT. Protein sequence: CASSQTPWRPLHF.

The genes are TRBV4-3 and TRBJ2-7; D is ambiguous. The CDR3 is 13 residues long. The germline CDR1 and CDR2 sequences are LGHNA and YSLEER. Trimming stripped 0 bases from V and 4 bases from J, with 7 bases between. CDR3 sequence reads: CASSQDKGYEQYF. CDR3 bases: TGCGCCAGCAGCCAAGATAAGGGTTACGAGCAGTACTTC.

This clonotype has just a few counts. The chain employs TRBV27 and TRBJ1-4; possible D gene TRBD1, 5 bases. CDR1 is MNHEY, CDR2 SMNVEV, per germline (reference sequence). The CDR3 sequence is 15 residues long. V shed 2 bases and J shed 3 bases, with 10 bases lying between them. CDR3 loop: CASSLLGGANEKLFF. In nucleotides, the CDR3 is TGTGCCAGCAGTTTACTCGGGGGGGCTAATGAAAAACTGTTTTTT.

This clonotype was observed a handful of times. V and J are TRBV4-2 and TRBJ2-7; 14 bases agree with TRBD2. The CDR3 contains 17 residues. With V trimmed by 0 bases and J by 6 bases, 7 bases remained unmatched. Per germline, CDR1 LGHNA and CDR2 YNFKEQ. As DNA, the CDR3 is TGTGCCAGCAGCCAAGATCCGTGGGGACTAGCGGGAGCCGAGCAGTACTTC. It is translated as CASSQDPWGLAGAEQYF.

V and J are TRBV12-5 and TRBJ2-5; D is unresolved. Deletions cut 4 bases from V and 1 base from J, with 10 bases between. The CDR3 extends over 14 amino acids. Germline lookup yields CDR1 LGHNT and CDR2 FRNRAP. The CDR3 spells CASGSLTTQETQYF. CDR3 nucleotides: TGTGCTAGTGGTTCCTTGACAACCCAAGAGACCCAGTACTTC.

This clonotype was detected a few times. This chain uses TRBV20-1 with TRBJ2-3; 8 nucleotides align to TRBD2. The CDR3 totals 15 residues. Germline V CDR1 and CDR2: DFQATT, SNEGSKA (reference sequence). With V trimmed by 0 bases and J by 1 base, 3 bases remained unmatched. CDR3 loop: CSAREVSGGTDTQYF. The CDR3 bases are TGCAGTGCTAGAGAGGTTAGCGGGGGCACAGATACGCAGTATTTT.

The J gene is TRBJ2-2, the V gene TRBV6-1; 7 bases agree with TRBD1. Germline CDR1 MNHNS, CDR2 SASEGT. Trimming at V came to 1 base and at J to 3 bases, leaving 2 bases not matched to a gene. The CDR3 covers 15 residues. The chain's CDR3 is CASSEVRGHTGELFF. CDR3 coding DNA: TGTGCCAGCAGTGAAGTTAGGGGGCACACCGGGGAGCTGTTTTTT.

In its sample, this clonotype was seen many times. V and J are TRBV28 and TRBJ2-7; D is ambiguous. Germline assignment: CDR1 MDHEN and CDR2 SYDVKM. The V gene lost 6 bases and the J gene lost 3 bases, with 15 bases spanning the gap. The CDR3 totals 14 residues. CDR3 loop: CASRSPGLNYEQYF. The CDR3 DNA sequence: TGTGCCAGCAGATCCCCGGGTCTCAACTACGAGCAGTACTTC.